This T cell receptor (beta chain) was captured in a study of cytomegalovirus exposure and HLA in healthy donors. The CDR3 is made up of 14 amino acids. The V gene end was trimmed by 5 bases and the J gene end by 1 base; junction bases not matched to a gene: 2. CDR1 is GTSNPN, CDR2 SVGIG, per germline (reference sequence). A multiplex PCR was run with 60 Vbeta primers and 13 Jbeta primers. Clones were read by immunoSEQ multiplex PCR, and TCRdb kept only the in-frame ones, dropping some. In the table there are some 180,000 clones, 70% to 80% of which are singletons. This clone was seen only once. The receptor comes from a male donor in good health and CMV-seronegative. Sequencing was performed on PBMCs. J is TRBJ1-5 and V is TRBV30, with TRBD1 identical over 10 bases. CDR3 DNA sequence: TGTGCCTGGGACAGGGGGCAAAGCAATCAGCCCCAGCATTTT. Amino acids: CAWDRGQSNQPQHF.